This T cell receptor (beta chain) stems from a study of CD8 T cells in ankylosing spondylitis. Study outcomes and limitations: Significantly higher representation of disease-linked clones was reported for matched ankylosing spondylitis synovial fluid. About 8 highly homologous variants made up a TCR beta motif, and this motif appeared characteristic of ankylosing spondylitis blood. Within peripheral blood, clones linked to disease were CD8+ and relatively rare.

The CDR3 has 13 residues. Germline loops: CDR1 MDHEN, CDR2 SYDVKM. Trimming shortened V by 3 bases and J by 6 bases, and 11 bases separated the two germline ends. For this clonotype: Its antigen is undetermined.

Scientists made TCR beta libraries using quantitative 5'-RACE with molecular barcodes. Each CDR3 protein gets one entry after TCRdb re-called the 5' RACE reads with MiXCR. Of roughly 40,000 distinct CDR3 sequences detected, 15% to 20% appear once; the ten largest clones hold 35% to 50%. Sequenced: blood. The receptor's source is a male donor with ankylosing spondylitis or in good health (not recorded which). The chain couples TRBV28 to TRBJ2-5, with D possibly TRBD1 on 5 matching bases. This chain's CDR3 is CASSLAGLQTQYF. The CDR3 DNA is TGTGCCAGCAGTTTGGCAGGGCTGCAGACCCAGTACTTC.